The clone carrying this T cell receptor beta chain was detected a few times. Antigen: not known. Each CDR3 protein is one row after TCRdb ran MiXCR on the 5' RACE reads. The sample has about 470,000 distinct CDR3 sequences, 20% to 25% seen once; the top ten hold around an eighth. This sample was included in a study of T-cell memory formation after mild COVID-19. Background on the study: The TCR clusters were mostly specific to one donor.

Germline lookup yields CDR1 SNHLY and CDR2 FYNNEI. V dropped 3 bases and J dropped 4 bases, with 12 bases sitting between them. This CDR3 spans 15 amino acids. The study's findings and limits: Later expanders leaned CD4+, whereas day 15 to 85 contracting clones were balanced CD4/CD8. Clones which contracted sat mainly in CM and EM if CD4+, and in EMRA if CD8+.

The sample taken for sequencing was PBMCs or a T cell subset sorted from them (not recorded which). V is TRBV2 and J is TRBJ2-2; D is tentatively TRBD1 or TRBD2 (5 bases each). The sequence was collected from an adult woman who had mild COVID-19 (a few samples of this study predate the infection). Cell type and time point are not known. CDR3 coding DNA: TGTGCCAGCAGTGATTATTCAGGGAGCACCGGGGAGCTGTTTTTT. Translation gives CASSDYSGSTGELFF.